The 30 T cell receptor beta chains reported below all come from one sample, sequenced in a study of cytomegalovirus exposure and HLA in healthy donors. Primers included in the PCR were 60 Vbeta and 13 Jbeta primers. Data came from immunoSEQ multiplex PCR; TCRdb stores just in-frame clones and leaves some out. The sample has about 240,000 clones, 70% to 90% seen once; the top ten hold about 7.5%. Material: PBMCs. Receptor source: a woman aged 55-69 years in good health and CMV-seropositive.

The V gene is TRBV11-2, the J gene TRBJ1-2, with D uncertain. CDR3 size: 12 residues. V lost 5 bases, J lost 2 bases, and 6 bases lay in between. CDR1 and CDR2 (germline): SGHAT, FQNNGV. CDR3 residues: CASSQVNYGYTF. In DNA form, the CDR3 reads TGTGCCAGCAGCCAGGTCAACTATGGCTACACCTTC.

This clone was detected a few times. The CDR3 DNA reads as TGTGCCAGCTCACCACCCCCAGGCCAAGAGACCCAGTACTTC. Its translation: CASSPPPGQETQYF. The chain employs TRBV18 and TRBJ2-5; no reliable D call. V was shortened by 0 bases and J by 1 base, with 6 bases between the two germline ends. Germline V gene lookup returns CDR1 KGHSH and CDR2 LQKENI. The CDR3 covers 14 residues.

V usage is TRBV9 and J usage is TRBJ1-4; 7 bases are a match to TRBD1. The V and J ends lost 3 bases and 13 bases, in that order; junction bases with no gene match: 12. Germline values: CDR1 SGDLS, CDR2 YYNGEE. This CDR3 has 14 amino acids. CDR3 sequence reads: CASSGQGPGYGLFF. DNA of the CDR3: TGTGCCAGCAGCGGACAGGGACCCGGGTATGGACTGTTTTTT.

The CDR3 DNA is TGTGCCAGCAGTGAGGCGGGGCCTGGGGCCAACGTCCTGACTTTC. Translation gives CASSEAGPGANVLTF. The V call is TRBV6-1, the J call TRBJ2-6; weak D call: TRBD2 (6 bases). V was trimmed by 3 bases and J by 2 bases, leaving 8 bases between them. Germline values: CDR1 MNHNS, CDR2 SASEGT. The CDR3 is 15 residues long.

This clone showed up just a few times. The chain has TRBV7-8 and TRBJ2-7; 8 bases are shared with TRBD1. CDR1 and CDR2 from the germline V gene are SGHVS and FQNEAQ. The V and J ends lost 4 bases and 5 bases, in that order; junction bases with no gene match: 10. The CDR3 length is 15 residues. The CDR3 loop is CASSSAHRGMDEQYF. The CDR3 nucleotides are TGTGCCAGCAGCTCCGCTCACAGGGGGATGGACGAGCAGTACTTC.

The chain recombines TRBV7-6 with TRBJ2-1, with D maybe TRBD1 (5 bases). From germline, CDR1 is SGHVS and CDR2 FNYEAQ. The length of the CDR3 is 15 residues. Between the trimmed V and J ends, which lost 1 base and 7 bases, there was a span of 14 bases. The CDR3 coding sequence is TGTGCCAGCAGCTTAGGACAGTCCCTTCCGAATGAGCAGTTCTTC. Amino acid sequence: CASSLGQSLPNEQFF.

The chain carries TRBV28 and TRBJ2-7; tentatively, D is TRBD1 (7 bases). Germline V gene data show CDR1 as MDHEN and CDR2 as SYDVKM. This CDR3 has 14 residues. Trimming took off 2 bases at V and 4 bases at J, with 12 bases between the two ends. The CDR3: CASSLAGGKYEQYF. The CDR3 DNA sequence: TGTGCCAGCAGTTTAGCAGGGGGGAAGTACGAGCAGTACTTC.

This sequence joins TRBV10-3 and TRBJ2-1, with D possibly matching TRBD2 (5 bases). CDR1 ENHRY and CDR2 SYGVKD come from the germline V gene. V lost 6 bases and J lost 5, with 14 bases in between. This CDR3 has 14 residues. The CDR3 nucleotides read TGTGCCATCAGGAACGGTAGCGTTAACAATGAGCAGTTCTTC. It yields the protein CAIRNGSVNNEQFF.

CDR3: CASSLAIGAGEQFF. CDR3 bases: TGTGCCAGCAGCTTAGCTATTGGGGCGGGGGAGCAGTTCTTC. This chain uses TRBV7-2 with TRBJ2-1; tentative D call: TRBD2 (6 bases). The germline V and J ends were trimmed by 0 bases and 10 bases, with 13 bases remaining between them. Germline V gene lookup returns CDR1 SGHTA and CDR2 FQGNSA. This CDR3 has 14 amino acids. Together with reference TRBV7-2 and TRBJ2-1, the CDR3 gives the full variable domain: GAGVSQSPSNKVTEKGKDVELRCDPISGHTALYWYRQSLGQGLEFLIYFQGNSAPDKSGLPSDRFSAERTGGSVSTLTIQRTQQEDSAVYLCASSLAIGAGEQFFGPGTRLTVL.

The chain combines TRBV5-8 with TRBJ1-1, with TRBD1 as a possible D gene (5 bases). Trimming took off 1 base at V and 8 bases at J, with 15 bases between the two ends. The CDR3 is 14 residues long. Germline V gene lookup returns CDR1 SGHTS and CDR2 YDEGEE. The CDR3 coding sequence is TGTGCCAGCAGCTTGTCAGGGCGGCAGAGCGAAGCTTTCTTT. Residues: CASSLSGRQSEAFF.

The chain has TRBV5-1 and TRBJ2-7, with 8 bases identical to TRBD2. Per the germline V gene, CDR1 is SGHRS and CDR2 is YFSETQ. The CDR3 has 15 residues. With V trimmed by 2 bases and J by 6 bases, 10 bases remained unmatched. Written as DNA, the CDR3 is TGCGCCAGCAGCTTCGGACTAGCTAGCCCTGGCGAGCAGTACTTC. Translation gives CASSFGLASPGEQYF.

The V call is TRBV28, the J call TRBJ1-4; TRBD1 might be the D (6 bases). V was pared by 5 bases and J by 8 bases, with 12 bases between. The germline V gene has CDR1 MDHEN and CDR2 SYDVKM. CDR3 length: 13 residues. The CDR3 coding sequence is TGTGCCAGCAGTCCCGGGGGGCTCGAAAAACTGTTTTTT. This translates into CASSPGGLEKLFF.

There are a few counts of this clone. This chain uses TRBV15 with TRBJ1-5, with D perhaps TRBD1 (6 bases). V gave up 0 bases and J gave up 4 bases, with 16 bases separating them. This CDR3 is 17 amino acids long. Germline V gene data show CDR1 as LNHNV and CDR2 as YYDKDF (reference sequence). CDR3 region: CATSRDLSDRENQPQHF. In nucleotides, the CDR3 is TGTGCCACCAGCAGAGATCTCTCGGACAGAGAAAATCAGCCCCAGCATTTT.

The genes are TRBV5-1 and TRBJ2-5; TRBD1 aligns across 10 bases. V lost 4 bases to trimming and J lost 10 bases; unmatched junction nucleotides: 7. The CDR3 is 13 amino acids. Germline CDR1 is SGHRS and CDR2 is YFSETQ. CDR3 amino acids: CASSPGQGGRQYF. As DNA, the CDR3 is TGCGCCAGCAGCCCAGGACAGGGGGGACGCCAGTACTTC.

CDR3 DNA: TGCGCCAGCAGCCAAGAGACAGGGGTAACGGTAAACTATGGCTACACCTTC. The encoded protein is CASSQETGVTVNYGYTF. The V call is TRBV4-1, the J call TRBJ1-2; 8 nucleotides align to TRBD1. The length of the CDR3 is 17 residues. Germline CDR1 is MGHRA and CDR2 is YSYEKL. With 0 bases clipped from V and 2 bases from J, the junction kept 8 bases outside the gene matches.

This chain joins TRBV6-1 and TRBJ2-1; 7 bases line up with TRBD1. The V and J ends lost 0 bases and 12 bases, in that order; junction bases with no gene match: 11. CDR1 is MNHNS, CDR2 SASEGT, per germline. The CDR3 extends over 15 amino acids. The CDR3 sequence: CASSEAGGYVHGQFF. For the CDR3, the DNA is TGTGCCAGCAGTGAAGCAGGGGGCTATGTCCATGGGCAGTTCTTC.

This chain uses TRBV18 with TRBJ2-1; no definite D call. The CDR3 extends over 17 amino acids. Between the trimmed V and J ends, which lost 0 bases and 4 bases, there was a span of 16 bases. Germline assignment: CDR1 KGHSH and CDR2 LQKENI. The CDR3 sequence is CASSPPRAEKLYNEQFF. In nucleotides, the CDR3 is TGTGCCAGCTCACCACCTCGCGCCGAAAAACTATACAATGAGCAGTTCTTC.

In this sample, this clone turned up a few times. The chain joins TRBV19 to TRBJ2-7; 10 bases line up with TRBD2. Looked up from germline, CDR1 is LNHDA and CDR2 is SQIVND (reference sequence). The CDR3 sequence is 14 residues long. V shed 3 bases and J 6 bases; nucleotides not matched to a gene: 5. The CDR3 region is CASSMGLAGVEQYF. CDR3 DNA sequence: TGTGCCAGTAGTATGGGGCTAGCGGGAGTCGAGCAGTACTTC.

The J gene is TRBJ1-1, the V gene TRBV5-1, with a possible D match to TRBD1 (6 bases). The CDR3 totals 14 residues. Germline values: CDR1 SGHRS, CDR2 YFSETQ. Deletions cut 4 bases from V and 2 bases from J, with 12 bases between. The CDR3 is CASSRGQTNTEAFF. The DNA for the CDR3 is TGCGCCAGCAGCCGAGGACAGACCAACACTGAAGCTTTCTTT.

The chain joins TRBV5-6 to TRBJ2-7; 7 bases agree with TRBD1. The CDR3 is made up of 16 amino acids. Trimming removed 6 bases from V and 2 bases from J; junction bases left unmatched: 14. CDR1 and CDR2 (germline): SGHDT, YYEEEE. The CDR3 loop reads CASTKVSGQYTYEQYF. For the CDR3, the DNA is TGTGCCAGCACGAAGGTCTCGGGACAGTATACCTACGAGCAGTACTTC.

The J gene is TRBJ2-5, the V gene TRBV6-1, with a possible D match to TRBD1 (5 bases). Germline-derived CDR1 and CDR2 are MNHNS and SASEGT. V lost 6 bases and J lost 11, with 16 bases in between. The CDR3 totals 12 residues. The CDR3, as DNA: TGTGCCAGCAGAAGGACAATTGATGAGCAGTACTTC. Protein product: CASRRTIDEQYF.

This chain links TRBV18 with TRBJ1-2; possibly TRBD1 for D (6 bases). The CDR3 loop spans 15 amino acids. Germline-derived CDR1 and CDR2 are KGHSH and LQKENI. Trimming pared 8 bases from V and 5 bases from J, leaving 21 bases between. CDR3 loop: CASLSSGNREYGYTF. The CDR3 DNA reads TGTGCCAGCCTCTCATCGGGGAACAGGGAATATGGCTACACCTTC.

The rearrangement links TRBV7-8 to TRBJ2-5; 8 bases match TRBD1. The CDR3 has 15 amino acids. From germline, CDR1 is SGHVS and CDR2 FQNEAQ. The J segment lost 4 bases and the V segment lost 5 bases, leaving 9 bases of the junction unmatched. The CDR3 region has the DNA TGTGCCAGCAGCCCCGGCCGGACAGGGCTAGAGACCCAGTACTTC. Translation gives CASSPGRTGLETQYF.

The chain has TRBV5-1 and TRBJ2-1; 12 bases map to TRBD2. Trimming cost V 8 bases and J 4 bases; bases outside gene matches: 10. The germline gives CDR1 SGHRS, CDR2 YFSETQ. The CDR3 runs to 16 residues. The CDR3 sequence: CASRAPGTSGYNEQFF. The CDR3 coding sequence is TGCGCCAGTCGCGCCCCTGGGACTAGCGGGTACAATGAGCAGTTCTTC.

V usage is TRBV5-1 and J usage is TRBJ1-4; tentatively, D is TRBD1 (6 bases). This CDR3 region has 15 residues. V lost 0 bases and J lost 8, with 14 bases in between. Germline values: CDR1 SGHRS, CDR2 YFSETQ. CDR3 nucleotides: TGCGCCAGCAGCTTGGCATCCAGGGGCGGAGAAAAACTGTTTTTT. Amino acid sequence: CASSLASRGGEKLFF.

The CDR3 is CASSLNTKNTEAFF. The CDR3 region has the DNA TGCGCCAGCAGCTTGAACACAAAGAACACTGAAGCTTTCTTT. The chain joins TRBV5-1 to TRBJ1-1; D ambiguous. Germline V gene sequence: CDR1 SGHRS, CDR2 YFSETQ. The ends were cut back, 1 base at V and 1 base at J, with 8 bases in the middle. The CDR3 runs 14 residues.

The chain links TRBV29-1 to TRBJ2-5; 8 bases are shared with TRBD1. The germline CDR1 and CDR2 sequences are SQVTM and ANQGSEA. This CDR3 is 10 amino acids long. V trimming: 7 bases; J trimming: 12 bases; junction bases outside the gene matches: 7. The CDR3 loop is CSGRQGMEYF. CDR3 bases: TGCAGCGGCCGACAGGGGATGGAGTACTTC.

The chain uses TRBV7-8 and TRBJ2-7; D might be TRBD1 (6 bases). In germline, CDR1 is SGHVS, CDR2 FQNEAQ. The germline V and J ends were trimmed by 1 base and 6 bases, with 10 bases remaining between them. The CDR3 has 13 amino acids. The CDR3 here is CASSLGQTGEQYF. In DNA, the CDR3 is TGTGCCAGCAGCTTAGGACAGACAGGCGAGCAGTACTTC.

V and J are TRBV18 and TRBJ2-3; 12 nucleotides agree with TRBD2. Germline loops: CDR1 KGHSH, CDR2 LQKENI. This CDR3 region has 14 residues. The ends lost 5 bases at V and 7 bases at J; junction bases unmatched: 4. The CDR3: CASSGLAGKNTQYF. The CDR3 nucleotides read TGTGCCAGCTCAGGACTAGCGGGAAAGAATACGCAGTATTTT.

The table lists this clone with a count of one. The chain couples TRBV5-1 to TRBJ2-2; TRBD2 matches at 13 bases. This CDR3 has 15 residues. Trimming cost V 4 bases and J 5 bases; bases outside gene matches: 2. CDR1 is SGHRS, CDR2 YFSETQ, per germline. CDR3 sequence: CASSELAGGTGELFF. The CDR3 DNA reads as TGCGCCAGCAGCGAACTAGCGGGGGGGACCGGGGAGCTGTTTTTT. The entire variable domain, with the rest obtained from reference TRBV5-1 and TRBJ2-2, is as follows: KAGVTQTPRYLIKTRGQQVTLSCSPISGHRSVSWYQQTPGQGLQFLFEYFSETQRNKGNFPGRFSGRQFSNSRSEMNVSTLELGDSALYLCASSELAGGTGELFFGEGSRLTVL.